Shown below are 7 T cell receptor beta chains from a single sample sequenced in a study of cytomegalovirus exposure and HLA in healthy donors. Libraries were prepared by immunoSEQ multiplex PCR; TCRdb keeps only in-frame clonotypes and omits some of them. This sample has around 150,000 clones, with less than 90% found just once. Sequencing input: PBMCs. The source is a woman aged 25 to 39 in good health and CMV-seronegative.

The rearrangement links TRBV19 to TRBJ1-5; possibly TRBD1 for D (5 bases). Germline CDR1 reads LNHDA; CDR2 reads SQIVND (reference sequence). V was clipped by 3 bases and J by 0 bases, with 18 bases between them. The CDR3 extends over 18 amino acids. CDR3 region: CASSIVRGTQISNQPQHF. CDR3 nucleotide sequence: TGTGCCAGTAGTATTGTTAGAGGGACGCAGATTAGCAATCAGCCCCAGCATTTT.

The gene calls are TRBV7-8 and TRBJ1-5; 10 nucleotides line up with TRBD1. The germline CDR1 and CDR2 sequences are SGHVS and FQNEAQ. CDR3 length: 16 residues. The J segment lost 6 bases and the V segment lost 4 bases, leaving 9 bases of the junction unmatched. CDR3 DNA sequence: TGTGCCAGCAGCTCCGACGACAGGGGGCAGGGTCAGCCCCAGCATTTT. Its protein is CASSSDDRGQGQPQHF. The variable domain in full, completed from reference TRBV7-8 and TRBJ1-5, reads GAGVSQSPRYKVAKRGQDVALRCDPISGHVSLFWYQQALGQGPEFLTYFQNEAQLDKSGLPSDRFFAERPEGSVSTLKIQRTQQEDSAVYLCASSSDDRGQGQPQHFGDGTRLSIL.

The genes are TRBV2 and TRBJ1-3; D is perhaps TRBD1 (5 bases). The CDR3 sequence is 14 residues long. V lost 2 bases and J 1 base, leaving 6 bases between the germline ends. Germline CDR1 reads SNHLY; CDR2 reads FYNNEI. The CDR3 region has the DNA TGTGCCAGCAGTGAACAGGGTTCTGGAAACACCATATATTTT. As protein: CASSEQGSGNTIYF.

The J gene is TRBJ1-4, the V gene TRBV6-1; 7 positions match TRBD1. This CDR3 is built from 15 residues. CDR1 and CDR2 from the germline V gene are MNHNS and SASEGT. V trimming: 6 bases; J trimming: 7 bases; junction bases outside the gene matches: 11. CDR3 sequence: CASRATTGVFEKLFF. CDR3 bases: TGTGCCAGCAGGGCAACCACAGGGGTATTTGAAAAACTGTTTTTT.

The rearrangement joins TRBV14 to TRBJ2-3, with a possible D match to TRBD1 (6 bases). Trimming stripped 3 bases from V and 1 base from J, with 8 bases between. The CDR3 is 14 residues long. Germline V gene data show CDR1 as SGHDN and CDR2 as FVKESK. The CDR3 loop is CASSQGAGTDTQYF. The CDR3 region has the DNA TGTGCCAGCAGCCAGGGGGCTGGCACAGATACGCAGTATTTT.

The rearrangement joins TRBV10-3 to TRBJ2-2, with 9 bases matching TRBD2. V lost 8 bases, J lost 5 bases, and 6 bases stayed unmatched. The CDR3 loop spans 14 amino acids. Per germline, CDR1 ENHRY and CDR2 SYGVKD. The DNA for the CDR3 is TGTGCCATCGCTAGCGGGGATTATACCGGGGAGCTGTTTTTT. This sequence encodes CAIASGDYTGELFF.

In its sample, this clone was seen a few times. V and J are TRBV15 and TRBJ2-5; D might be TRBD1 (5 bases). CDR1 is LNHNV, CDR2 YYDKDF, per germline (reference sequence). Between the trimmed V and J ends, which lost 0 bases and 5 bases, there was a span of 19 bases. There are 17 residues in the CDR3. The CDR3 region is CATSRDRTGRSAETQYF. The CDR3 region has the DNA TGTGCCACCAGCAGAGATCGAACAGGCAGGTCCGCGGAGACCCAGTACTTC.